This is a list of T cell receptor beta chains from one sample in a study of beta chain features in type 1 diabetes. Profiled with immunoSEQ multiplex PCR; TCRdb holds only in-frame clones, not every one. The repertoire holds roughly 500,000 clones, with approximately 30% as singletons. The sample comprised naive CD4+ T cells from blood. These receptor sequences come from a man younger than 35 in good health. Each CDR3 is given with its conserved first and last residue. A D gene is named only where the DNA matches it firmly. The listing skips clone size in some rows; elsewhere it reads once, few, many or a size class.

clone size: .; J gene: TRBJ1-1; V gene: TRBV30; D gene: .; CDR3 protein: CAWSVPFGVRNTEAFF; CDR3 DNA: TGTGCCTGGAGTGTCCCCTTCGGGGTAAGGAACACTGAAGCTTTCTTT
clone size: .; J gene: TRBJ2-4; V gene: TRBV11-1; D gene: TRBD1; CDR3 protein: CASSINRGNIQYF; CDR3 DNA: TGTGCCAGCAGCATAAACAGGGGAAACATTCAGTACTTC
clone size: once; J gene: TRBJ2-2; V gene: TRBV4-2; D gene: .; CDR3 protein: CASSGLLGSTGELFF; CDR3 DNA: TGTGCCAGCAGCGGGTTACTCGGATCCACCGGGGAGCTGTTTTTT
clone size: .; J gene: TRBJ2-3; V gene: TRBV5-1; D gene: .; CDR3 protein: CASSFGTDTQYF; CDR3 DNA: TGCGCCAGCAGCTTTGGCACAGATACGCAGTATTTT
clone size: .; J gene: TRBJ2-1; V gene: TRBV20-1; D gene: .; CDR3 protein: CSARTDNEQFF; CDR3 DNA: TGCAGTGCGCGGACAGACAATGAGCAGTTCTTC
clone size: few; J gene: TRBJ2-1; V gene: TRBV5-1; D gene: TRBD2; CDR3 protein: CASSLEPSGNNNEQFF; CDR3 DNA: TGCGCCAGCAGCTTGGAGCCTAGCGGCAACAACAATGAGCAGTTCTTC
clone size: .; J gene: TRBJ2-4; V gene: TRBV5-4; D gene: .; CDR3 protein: CASSLEGPNIQYF; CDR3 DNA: TGTGCCAGCAGCTTGGAGGGACCAAACATTCAGTACTTC
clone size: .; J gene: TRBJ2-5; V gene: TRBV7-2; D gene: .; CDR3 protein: CASSFRETQYF; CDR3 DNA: TGTGCCAGCAGCTTCAGAGAGACCCAGTACTTC
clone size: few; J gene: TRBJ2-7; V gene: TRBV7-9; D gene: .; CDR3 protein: CASSFMADEQYF; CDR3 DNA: TGTGCCAGCAGCTTTATGGCCGACGAGCAGTACTTC
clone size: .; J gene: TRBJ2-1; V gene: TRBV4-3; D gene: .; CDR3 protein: CASSEGPSISQFF; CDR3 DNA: TGCGCCAGCAGCGAAGGGCCCAGCATTTCGCAGTTCTTC
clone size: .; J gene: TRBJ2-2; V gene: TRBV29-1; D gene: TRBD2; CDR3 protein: CSVATSPNTGELFF; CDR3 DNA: TGCAGCGTCGCGACTAGCCCGAACACCGGGGAGCTGTTTTTT
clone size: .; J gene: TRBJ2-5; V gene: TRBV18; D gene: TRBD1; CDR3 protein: CASSEGTGALQETQYF; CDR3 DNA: TGTGCCAGCTCAGAAGGGACAGGGGCTCTCCAAGAGACCCAGTACTTC
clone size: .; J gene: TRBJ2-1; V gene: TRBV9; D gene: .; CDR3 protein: CASSVGAGFYNEQFF; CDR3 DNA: TGTGCCAGCAGCGTAGGGGCGGGATTCTACAATGAGCAGTTCTTC
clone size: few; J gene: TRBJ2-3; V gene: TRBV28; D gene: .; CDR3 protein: CASSSQPDTQYF; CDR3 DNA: TGTGCCAGCAGCTCCCAACCGGATACGCAGTATTTT
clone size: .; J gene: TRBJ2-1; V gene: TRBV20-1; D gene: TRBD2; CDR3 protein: CSATRLAEQFF; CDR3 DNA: TGCAGTGCTACACGACTAGCGGAGCAGTTCTTC
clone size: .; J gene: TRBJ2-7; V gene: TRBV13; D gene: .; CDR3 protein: CASENSSKEQYF; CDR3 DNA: TGTGCCAGCGAGAATAGCAGTAAGGAGCAGTACTTC
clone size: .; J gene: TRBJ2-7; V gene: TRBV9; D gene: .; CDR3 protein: CASSVDGVSSYEQYF; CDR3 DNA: TGTGCCAGCAGCGTAGACGGGGTCAGCTCCTACGAGCAGTACTTC
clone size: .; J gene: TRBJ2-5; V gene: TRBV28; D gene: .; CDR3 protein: CASIGVLGTQYF; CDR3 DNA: TGTGCCAGCATCGGCGTCTTGGGGACCCAGTACTTC
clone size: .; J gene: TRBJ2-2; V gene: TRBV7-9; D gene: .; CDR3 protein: CATRGQNTGELFF; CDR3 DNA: TGTGCCACACGTGGACAGAACACCGGGGAGCTGTTTTTT
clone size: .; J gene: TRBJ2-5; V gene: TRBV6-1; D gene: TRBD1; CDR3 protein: CASSETGQGWETQYF; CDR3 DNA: TGTGCCAGCAGTGAAACGGGACAGGGGTGGGAGACCCAGTACTTC
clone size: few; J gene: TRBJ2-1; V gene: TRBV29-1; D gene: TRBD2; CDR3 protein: CSSDGTSGSNEQFF; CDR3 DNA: TGCAGCTCCGACGGAACTAGCGGGAGTAATGAGCAGTTCTTC
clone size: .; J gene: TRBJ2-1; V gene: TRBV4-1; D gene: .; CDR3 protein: CASSAPEVVEGYSNEQFF; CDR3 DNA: TGCGCCAGCAGCGCCCCCGAGGTCGTAGAGGGGTATAGCAATGAGCAGTTCTTC
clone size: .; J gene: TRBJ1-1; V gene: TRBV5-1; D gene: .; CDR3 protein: CASSLVGGVRMNTEAFF; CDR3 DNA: TGCGCCAGCAGCTTGGTTGGGGGAGTTAGAATGAACACTGAAGCTTTCTTT
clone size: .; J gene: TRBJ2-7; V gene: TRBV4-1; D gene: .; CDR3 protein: CASSPGRNPYEQYF; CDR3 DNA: TGCGCCAGCAGCCCGGGACGGAATCCCTACGAGCAGTACTTC
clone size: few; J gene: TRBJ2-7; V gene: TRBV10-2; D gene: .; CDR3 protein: CASSVASSYEQYF; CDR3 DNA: TGCGCCAGCAGTGTGGCTAGCTCCTACGAGCAGTACTTC